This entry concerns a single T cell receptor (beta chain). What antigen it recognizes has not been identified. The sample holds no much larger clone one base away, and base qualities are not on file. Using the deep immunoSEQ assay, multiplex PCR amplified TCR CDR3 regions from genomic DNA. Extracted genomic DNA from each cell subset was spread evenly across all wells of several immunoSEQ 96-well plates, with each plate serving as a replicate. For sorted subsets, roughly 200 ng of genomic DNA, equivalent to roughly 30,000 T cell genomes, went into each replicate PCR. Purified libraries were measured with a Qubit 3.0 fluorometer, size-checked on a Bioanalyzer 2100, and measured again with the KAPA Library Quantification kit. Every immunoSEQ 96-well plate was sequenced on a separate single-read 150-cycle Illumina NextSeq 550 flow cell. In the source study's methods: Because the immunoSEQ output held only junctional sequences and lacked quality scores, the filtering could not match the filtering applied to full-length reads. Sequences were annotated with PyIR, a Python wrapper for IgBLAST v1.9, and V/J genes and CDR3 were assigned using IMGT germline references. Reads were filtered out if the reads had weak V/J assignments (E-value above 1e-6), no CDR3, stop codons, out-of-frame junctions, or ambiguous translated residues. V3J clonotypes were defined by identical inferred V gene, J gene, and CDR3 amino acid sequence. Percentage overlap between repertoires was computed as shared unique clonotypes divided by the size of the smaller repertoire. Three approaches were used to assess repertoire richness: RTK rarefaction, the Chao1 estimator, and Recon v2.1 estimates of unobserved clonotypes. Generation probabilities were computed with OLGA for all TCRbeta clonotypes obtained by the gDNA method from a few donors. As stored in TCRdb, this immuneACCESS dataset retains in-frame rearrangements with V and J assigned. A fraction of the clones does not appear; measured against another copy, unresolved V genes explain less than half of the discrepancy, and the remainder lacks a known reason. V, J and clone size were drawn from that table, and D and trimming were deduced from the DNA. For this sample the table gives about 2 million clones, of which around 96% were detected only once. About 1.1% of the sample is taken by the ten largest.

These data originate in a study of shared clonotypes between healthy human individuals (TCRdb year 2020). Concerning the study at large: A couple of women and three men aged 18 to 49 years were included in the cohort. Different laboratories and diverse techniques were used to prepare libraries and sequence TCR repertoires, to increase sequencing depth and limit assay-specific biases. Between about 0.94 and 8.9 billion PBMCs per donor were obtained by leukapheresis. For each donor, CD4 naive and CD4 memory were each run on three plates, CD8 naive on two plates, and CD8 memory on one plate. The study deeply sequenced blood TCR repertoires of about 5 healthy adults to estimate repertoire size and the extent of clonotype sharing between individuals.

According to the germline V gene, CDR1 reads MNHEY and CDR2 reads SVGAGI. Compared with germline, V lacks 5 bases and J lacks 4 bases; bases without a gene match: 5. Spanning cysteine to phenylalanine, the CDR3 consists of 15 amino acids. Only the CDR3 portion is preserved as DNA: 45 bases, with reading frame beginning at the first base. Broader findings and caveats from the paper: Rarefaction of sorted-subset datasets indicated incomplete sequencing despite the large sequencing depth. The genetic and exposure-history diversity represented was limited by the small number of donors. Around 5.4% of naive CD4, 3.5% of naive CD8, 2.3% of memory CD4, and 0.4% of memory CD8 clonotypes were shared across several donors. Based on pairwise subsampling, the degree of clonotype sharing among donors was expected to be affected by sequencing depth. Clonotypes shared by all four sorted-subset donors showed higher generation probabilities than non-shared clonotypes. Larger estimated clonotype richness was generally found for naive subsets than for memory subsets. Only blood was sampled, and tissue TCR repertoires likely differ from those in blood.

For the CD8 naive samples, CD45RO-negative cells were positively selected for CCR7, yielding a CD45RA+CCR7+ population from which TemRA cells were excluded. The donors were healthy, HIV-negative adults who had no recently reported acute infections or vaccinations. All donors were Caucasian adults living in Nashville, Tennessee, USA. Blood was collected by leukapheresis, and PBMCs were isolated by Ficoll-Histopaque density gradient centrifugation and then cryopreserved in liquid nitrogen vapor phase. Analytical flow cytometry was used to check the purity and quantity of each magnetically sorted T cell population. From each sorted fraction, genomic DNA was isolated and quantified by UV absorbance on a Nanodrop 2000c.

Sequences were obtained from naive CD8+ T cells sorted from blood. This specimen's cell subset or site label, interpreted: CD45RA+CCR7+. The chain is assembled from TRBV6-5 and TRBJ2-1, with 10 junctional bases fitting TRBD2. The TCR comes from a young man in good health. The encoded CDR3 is CASSQTSGKYNEQFF. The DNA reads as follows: TGTGCCAGCAGTCAAACTAGCGGGAAGTACAATGAGCAGTTCTTC.